The 11 T cell receptor beta chains reported below all come from one sample, sequenced in a study of OX40 agonist ivuxolimab in advanced cancers. Sequencing was performed with immunoSEQ multiplex PCR; in TCRdb, only in-frame clones are kept and a portion is missing. The repertoire holds roughly 67,000 clones, roughly 90% seen once, with approximately 0.25% in the top ten. This specimen consisted of CD4+ or CD8+ T cells sorted from blood, obtained in a trial of the OX40 agonist ivuxolimab. The receptors were sampled from an adult with an advanced solid tumor such as melanoma, head and neck, liver or kidney cancer.

On this clone itself: The junction departs from the called germline gene at one end, perhaps through a read error. V is TRBV6-1 and J is TRBJ2-1; 11 positions agree with TRBD2. This CDR3 comprises 20 residues. CDR1 and CDR2 from the germline V gene are MNHNS and SASEGT. The CDR3 protein is CAGSGSTSGTTLSSYNEQFF. Written as DNA, the CDR3 is TGTGCCGGCAGTGGATCGACTAGCGGGACAACCCTTAGCTCCTACAATGAGCAGTTCTTC.

The chain has TRBV12-5 and TRBJ1-1; possible D gene TRBD1, 5 bases. Germline CDR1 is LGHNT and CDR2 is FRNRAP. Trimming cost V 0 bases and J 1 base, with 15 bases left between them. This CDR3 contains 17 residues. The CDR3 reads CASGLVRGRNKNTEAFF. The CDR3 region has the DNA TGTGCTAGTGGTTTGGTAAGGGGCCGAAACAAGAACACTGAAGCTTTCTTT.

CDR3 sequence reads: CASSFRQGGQPQHF. CDR3 DNA: TGTGCCAGTAGTTTTAGACAGGGGGGTCAGCCCCAGCATTTT. The rearrangement uses TRBV19 and TRBJ1-5; 9 nucleotides align to TRBD1. This CDR3 spans 14 amino acids. From germline, CDR1 is LNHDA and CDR2 SQIVND (reference sequence). Unmatched junction bases numbered 5, after V lost 5 bases and J lost 6 bases.

The chain couples TRBV6-1 to TRBJ1-2; no reliable D call. V gave up 6 bases and J gave up 3 bases, with 8 bases separating them. CDR1 and CDR2 (germline): MNHNS, SASEGT. CDR3 length: 12 amino acids. Written as DNA, the CDR3 is TGTGCCAGCAGGGGTTGGGACTATGGCTACACCTTC. This gives the protein CASRGWDYGYTF.

The chain recombines TRBV6-5 with TRBJ2-5, with 9 bases identical to TRBD1. The length of the CDR3 is 14 residues. V lost 8 bases, J lost 5 bases, and 9 bases stayed unmatched. CDR1 is MNHEY, CDR2 SVGAGI, per germline. The CDR3 reads CASGFGTGSETQYF. DNA of the CDR3: TGTGCCAGCGGATTCGGGACAGGGTCCGAGACCCAGTACTTC.

V is TRBV29-1 and J is TRBJ2-7, with a possible D match to TRBD2 (6 bases). CDR1 and CDR2 (germline): SQVTM, ANQGSEA. The CDR3 is 13 residues long. Trimming took 1 base from V and 2 from J, leaving 9 bases between them. CDR3 region: CSVEGDSTYEQYF. In DNA, the CDR3 is TGCAGCGTTGAAGGGGACTCCACCTACGAGCAGTACTTC.

The genes are TRBV19 and TRBJ2-7; 12 nucleotides agree with TRBD2. The CDR3 is made up of 14 amino acids. Trimming removed 6 bases from V and 4 bases from J; junction bases left unmatched: 4. From germline, CDR1 is LNHDA and CDR2 SQIVND (reference sequence). CDR3 DNA: TGTGCCAGTAGACGGACTAGCGGGATTTACGAGCAGTACTTC. Translating gives CASRRTSGIYEQYF. The variable domain in full, completed from reference TRBV19 and TRBJ2-7, reads DGGITQSPKYLFRKEGQNVTLSCEQNLNHDAMYWYRQDPGQGLRLIYYSQIVNDFQKGDIAEGYSVSREKKESFPLTVTSAQKNPTAFYLCASRRTSGIYEQYFGPGTRLTVT.

The gene calls are TRBV6-6 and TRBJ2-3, with 7 bases matching TRBD1. V was pared by 6 bases and J by 2 bases, with 8 bases of the junction left unmatched. This CDR3 is 15 amino acids long. In germline, CDR1 is MNHNY, CDR2 SVGAGI (reference sequence). CDR3 DNA sequence: TGTGCCAGCAGCCCGGGACAGACATACACAGATACGCAGTATTTT. Amino acid sequence: CASSPGQTYTDTQYF.

The chain recombines TRBV27 with TRBJ1-4; D is possibly TRBD1 (6 bases). Trimming shortened V by 2 bases and J by 4 bases, and 17 bases separated the two germline ends. CDR3 length equals 17 residues. CDR1 and CDR2 (germline): MNHEY, SMNVEV (reference sequence). The CDR3 sequence: CASSLRTRGHLNEKLFF. The CDR3 bases are TGTGCCAGCAGTTTAAGGACCCGGGGGCACCTTAATGAAAAACTGTTTTTT.

The V and J genes are TRBV10-2 and TRBJ2-1; 8 bases are shared with TRBD1. Germline CDR1 WSHSY, CDR2 SAAADI. The CDR3 is made up of 17 amino acids. V shed 2 bases, J shed 3 bases, and the junction held 9 bases outside the gene matches. As DNA, the CDR3 is TGCGCCAGCAGTGAGAGGCAGGGGGCAAGGGACTACAATGAGCAGTTCTTC. Translated, it gives CASSERQGARDYNEQFF.

The count of this clone is one. This chain links TRBV19 with TRBJ2-7, with 9 bases lining up with TRBD2. Germline CDR1 reads LNHDA; CDR2 reads SQIVND (reference sequence). The CDR3 extends over 14 amino acids. After removal of 4 bases from V and 5 bases from J, the junction contained 6 bases not matched to a gene. This CDR3 is CASSSGRAPNEQYF. The CDR3, as DNA: TGTGCCAGTAGTAGCGGGAGGGCCCCCAACGAGCAGTACTTC. Based on the CDR3 plus reference TRBV19 and TRBJ2-7, the full variable domain is DGGITQSPKYLFRKEGQNVTLSCEQNLNHDAMYWYRQDPGQGLRLIYYSQIVNDFQKGDIAEGYSVSREKKESFPLTVTSAQKNPTAFYLCASSSGRAPNEQYFGPGTRLTVT.